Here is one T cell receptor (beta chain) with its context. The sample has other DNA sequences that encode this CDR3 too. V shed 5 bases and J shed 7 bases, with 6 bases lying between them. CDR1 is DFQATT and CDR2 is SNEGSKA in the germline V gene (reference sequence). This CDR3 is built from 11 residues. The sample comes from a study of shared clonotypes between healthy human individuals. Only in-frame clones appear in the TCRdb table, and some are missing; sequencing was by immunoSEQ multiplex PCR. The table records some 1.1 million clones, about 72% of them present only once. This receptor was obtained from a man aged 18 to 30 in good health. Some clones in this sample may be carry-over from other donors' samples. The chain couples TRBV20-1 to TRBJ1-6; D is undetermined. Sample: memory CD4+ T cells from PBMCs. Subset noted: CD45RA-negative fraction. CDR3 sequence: CSARGNSPLHF. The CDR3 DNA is TGCAGTGCTCGCGGGAATTCACCCCTCCACTTT.